These T cell receptor beta chains were read from a single sample in a study of cytomegalovirus exposure and HLA in healthy donors. Sequenced by immunoSEQ multiplex PCR; TCRdb stores in-frame clones only, minus some. There are 220,000 or so clones in the sample; approximately 83% occur only once, and about an eighth lies in the top ten. Sequencing input: PBMCs. Receptors were obtained from a woman aged 30 to 39 in good health and CMV-seropositive. CDR3s include the opening cysteine and the closing phenylalanine or tryptophan. Fields, in order: clone size, D gene, V gene, J gene, CDR3 protein, CDR3 DNA. The D gene is left open where the match is weak. For some rows the clone size is stated as once, few or many, or as a class when expanded; others skip it.

once	.	TRBV12-5	TRBJ1-1	CASHRGTWNTEAFF	TGTGCTAGCCATCGCGGGACGTGGAACACTGAAGCTTTCTTT
.	.	TRBV7-3	TRBJ1-2	CASSLSEQDRYGYTF	TGTGCCAGCAGCTTATCCGAACAGGACCGCTATGGCTACACCTTC
.	TRBD1	TRBV4-1	TRBJ2-7	CASSSPGTGAYEQYF	TGCGCCAGCAGCTCCCCCGGGACAGGGGCTTACGAGCAGTACTTC
.	.	TRBV18	TRBJ2-5	CASSPGQRETQYF	TGTGCCAGCTCACCTGGGCAGAGGGAGACCCAGTACTTC
.	TRBD1	TRBV27	TRBJ1-2	CASSHRTGGAPDGYTF	TGTGCCAGCAGTCACCGGACAGGGGGCGCCCCAGATGGCTACACCTTC
.	.	TRBV9	TRBJ1-1	CASSEEDTEAFF	TGTGCCAGCAGCGAAGAGGACACTGAAGCTTTCTTT
many	TRBD2	TRBV11-3	TRBJ2-7	CASSLDRAGGPKTYEQYF	TGTGCCAGCAGCTTAGATCGTGCGGGAGGGCCGAAAACCTACGAGCAGTACTTC
.	.	TRBV5-1	TRBJ1-3	CASSPTTGSGNTIYF	TGCGCCAGCAGCCCGACCACGGGCTCTGGAAACACCATATATTTT
.	TRBD1	TRBV5-1	TRBJ2-7	CASSPQATGAEPSPYEQYF	TGCGCCAGCAGCCCCCAGGCAACAGGGGCCGAACCTTCCCCCTACGAGCAGTACTTC
.	TRBD2	TRBV18	TRBJ2-7	CASSPPTSVVEYF	TGTGCCAGCTCACCACCCACTAGCGTCGTGGAGTACTTC
once	.	TRBV28	TRBJ1-5	CASSASRGGNQPQHF	TGTGCCAGCAGTGCTAGCAGGGGAGGCAATCAGCCCCAGCATTTT
.	.	TRBV6-5	TRBJ1-1	CASSSPPGRITEAFF	TGTGCCAGCAGTTCCCCCCCGGGGCGCATAACTGAAGCTTTCTTT
.	.	TRBV11-2	TRBJ1-5	CASSLEYNQPQHF	TGTGCCAGCAGCTTAGAATACAATCAGCCCCAGCATTTT
.	.	TRBV28	TRBJ2-2	CASTPLDWRELFF	TGTGCCAGCACCCCCTTGGATTGGCGGGAGCTGTTTTTT
.	.	TRBV5-6	TRBJ2-7	CASSLVERPGFEQYF	TGTGCCAGCAGCTTGGTGGAAAGGCCTGGTTTCGAGCAGTACTTC
.	.	TRBV5-1	TRBJ1-2	CASSVDTTNYGYTF	TGCGCCAGCAGCGTAGACACGACAAACTATGGCTACACCTTC
.	.	TRBV5-1	TRBJ1-4	CASSLGVTNEKLFF	TGCGCCAGCAGCTTAGGGGTAACTAATGAAAAACTGTTTTTT
.	TRBD1	TRBV9	TRBJ2-5	CASSVEGARETQYF	TGTGCCAGCAGCGTAGAGGGGGCCAGGGAGACCCAGTACTTC
.	.	TRBV7-9	TRBJ1-1	CASSRLGPRNTEAFF	TGTGCCAGCAGCCGGCTCGGGCCGAGGAACACTGAAGCTTTCTTT
.	TRBD1	TRBV5-1	TRBJ1-1	CASSGTWDRGNTEAFF	TGCGCCAGCAGCGGCACATGGGACAGGGGGAACACTGAAGCTTTCTTT
.	.	TRBV4-2	TRBJ1-5	CASSQDRGAQPQHF	TGTGCCAGCAGCCAAGATCGGGGGGCTCAGCCCCAGCATTTT
.	.	TRBV7-2	TRBJ2-1	CASSLFWLANNEQFF	TGTGCCAGCAGCTTATTTTGGCTAGCGAACAATGAGCAGTTCTTC
.	TRBD2	TRBV6-1	TRBJ2-2	CASRGLAGEAGELFF	TGTGCCAGCAGGGGACTAGCGGGAGAGGCCGGGGAGCTGTTTTTT
.	TRBD1	TRBV28	TRBJ2-1	CASSIFRTGAYNEQFF	TGTGCCAGCAGTATTTTCCGGACAGGGGCTTACAATGAGCAGTTCTTC
once	.	TRBV30	TRBJ1-1	CAWSVTHERVEIEAFF	TGTGCCTGGAGTGTAACACATGAGAGAGTCGAAATTGAAGCTTTCTTT
.	.	TRBV5-1	TRBJ2-5	CASSLGTETQYF	TGCGCCAGCAGCTTGGGGACGGAGACCCAGTACTTC
.	.	TRBV6-5	TRBJ2-1	CASSYSGQMYNEQFF	TGTGCCAGCAGTTACTCGGGACAAATGTACAATGAGCAGTTCTTC
.	.	TRBV7-2	TRBJ2-1	CASSLAGDNYNEQFF	TGTGCCAGCAGCTTAGCAGGTGACAACTACAATGAGCAGTTCTTC
.	.	TRBV2	TRBJ1-2	CASSPRDGTNYGYTF	TGTGCCAGCAGTCCAAGGGACGGAACTAACTATGGCTACACCTTC
.	TRBD1	TRBV29-1	TRBJ2-7	CSVEDRTGGGQLAYEQYF	TGCAGCGTTGAAGATAGGACAGGGGGCGGACAACTCGCCTACGAGCAGTACTTC
once	TRBD2	TRBV19	TRBJ2-1	CASSTSGLNEQFF	TGTGCCAGTTCGACTAGCGGGCTCAATGAGCAGTTCTTC
.	.	TRBV2	TRBJ1-2	CASSEMGVDYGYTF	TGTGCCAGCAGTGAGATGGGGGTTGACTATGGCTACACCTTC
few	.	TRBV7-9	TRBJ2-2	CASSYGNTGELFF	TGTGCCAGCAGCTATGGGAACACCGGGGAGCTGTTTTTT
.	TRBD1	TRBV4-3	TRBJ1-1	CASRLTRQGVTEAFF	TGCGCCAGCAGGCTAACCCGACAGGGGGTCACTGAAGCTTTCTTT
.	TRBD2	TRBV5-4	TRBJ2-7	CASSLGTSAGYEQYF	TGTGCCAGCAGCCTCGGGACTAGCGCTGGGTACGAGCAGTACTTC
.	TRBD1	TRBV6-5	TRBJ1-2	CARKNRGQEDGYTF	TGTGCCAGAAAAAACAGGGGGCAAGAAGATGGCTACACCTTC
.	.	TRBV29-1	TRBJ2-7	CSVVPGGTYEQYF	TGCAGCGTTGTGCCCGGGGGAACCTACGAGCAGTACTTC
.	.	TRBV5-4	TRBJ2-1	CASSLARGDAYNEQFF	TGTGCCAGCAGCTTGGCCAGAGGGGACGCCTACAATGAGCAGTTCTTC
.	TRBD2	TRBV9	TRBJ2-2	CASTQGGSGRAGELFF	TGTGCCAGCACCCAGGGGGGTAGCGGGAGAGCCGGGGAGCTGTTTTTT
.	.	TRBV6-5	TRBJ2-7	CASSYILDSSYEQYF	TGTGCCAGCAGTTATATCCTAGACAGTTCCTACGAGCAGTACTTC
.	.	TRBV30	TRBJ1-4	CAWNRGGATNEKLFF	TGTGCCTGGAATCGGGGCGGAGCAACTAATGAAAAACTGTTTTTT
.	.	TRBV5-1	TRBJ2-5	CASLEQETQYF	TGCGCCAGTTTGGAACAAGAGACCCAGTACTTC
.	.	TRBV19	TRBJ1-3	CASLPRMGAAGNTIYF	TGTGCCAGCCTCCCTCGAATGGGGGCGGCAGGAAACACCATATATTTT